These T cell receptor beta chains were read from a single sample in a study of blood T cell repertoires in COVID-19. Measured with immunoSEQ multiplex PCR; TCRdb has only the in-frame clones, and not every one. The table lists roughly 86,000 clones, approximately 78% of them singletons, with less than 25% in the top ten. The sample was peripheral blood. The receptor set was obtained from a human donor in a cohort sampled during active COVID-19. Each CDR3 is given with its conserved first and last residue. D genes are given only for firm matches. Part of the rows lack a size; the others show once, few, many or a class for expanded clones.

NA	TRBV5-1	TRBJ1-1	NA	TGCGCCAGCAGCGTGACAGTGAACACTGAAGCTTTCTTT	CASSVTVNTEAFF
NA	TRBV24-1	TRBJ1-5	NA	TGTGCCACCAGTTATAGGGGATATCAGCCCCAGCATTTT	CATSYRGYQPQHF
TRBD2	TRBV7-9	TRBJ2-5	NA	TGTGCCAGCAGCTCAACTAGCGGGGTAGAGACCCAGTACTTC	CASSSTSGVETQYF
NA	TRBV7-2	TRBJ1-5	NA	TGTGCCAGCAGCTCTTCGGGGGTGCATCAGCCCCAGCATTTT	CASSSSGVHQPQHF
TRBD1	TRBV3-1/TRBV3-2	TRBJ2-5	NA	TGTGCCAGCAGCCAAATACAGGGGTTAGAGACCCAGTACTTC	CASSQIQGLETQYF
TRBD1	TRBV5-1	TRBJ2-7	NA	TGCGCCAGCAGCTTGGATGGGACAGGAATCTACGAGCAGTACTTC	CASSLDGTGIYEQYF
NA	TRBV7-2	TRBJ2-2	NA	TGTGCCAGCAGCTTTGGGACTCGAAACACCGGGGAGCTGTTTTTT	CASSFGTRNTGELFF
TRBD2	TRBV30	TRBJ2-7	NA	TGTGCCTGGAATCCCGGGACTAGTAGGGAGCAGTACTTC	CAWNPGTSREQYF
TRBD2	TRBV7-8	TRBJ2-1	NA	TGTGCCAGCAGCTTAATGACTAGCGAGAACAATGAGCAGTTCTTC	CASSLMTSENNEQFF
TRBD2	TRBV20-1	TRBJ2-7	NA	TGCAGTGCCAGTACCGGGACTAGCTACGAGCAGTACTTC	CSASTGTSYEQYF
NA	TRBV5-1	TRBJ1-6	few	TGCGCCAGCAGCTTGGCGGAGGAATCACCCCTCCACTTT	CASSLAEESPLHF
NA	TRBV28	TRBJ1-5	NA	TGTGCCAGCAGTTGGGGGGGGGACAATCAGCCCCAGCATTTT	CASSWGGDNQPQHF
TRBD1	TRBV5-1	TRBJ2-1	many	TGCGCCAGCAGCTACGTAGGTGCAGGGGGCAGTGAGCAGTTCTTC	CASSYVGAGGSEQFF
NA	TRBV7-9	TRBJ1-6	NA	TGTGCCAGCAGCTTTCAGGCTGGTTCACCCCTCCACTTT	CASSFQAGSPLHF
TRBD1	TRBV2	TRBJ1-3	NA	TGTGCCAGCACTACAGGGGCTGGAAACACCATATATTTT	CASTTGAGNTIYF
TRBD1	TRBV27	TRBJ1-4	few	TGTGCCAGCTCCCGAGGGGGCTATGAAAAACTGTTTTTT	CASSRGGYEKLFF
NA	TRBV28	TRBJ1-1	NA	TGTGCCAGCAGTCGGGGGGGGCCACCTAAAGCTTTCTTT	CASSRGGPPKAFF
NA	TRBV23-1	TRBJ2-7	NA	TGCGCCAGCAGTCAATTCAGGGGAGAGCAGTACTTC	CASSQFRGEQYF
TRBD1	TRBV29-1	TRBJ2-3	NA	TGCAGCGTCCGACCAGGGGGCGCGGCAGATACGCAGTATTTT	CSVRPGGAADTQYF
NA	TRBV28	TRBJ1-1	NA	TGTGCCAGCCAACCTCCCGGGGGGAGTCACACTGAAGCTTTCTTT	CASQPPGGSHTEAFF
TRBD1	TRBV7-9	TRBJ1-2	NA	TGTGCCAGCAGCTTAGTTACAGGGGGAGGCTACACCTTC	CASSLVTGGGYTF
TRBD1	TRBV27	TRBJ2-2	NA	TGTGCCAGCAGTAGGGGACAGGGATTTTCATACGGGGAGCTGTTTTTT	CASSRGQGFSYGELFF
NA	TRBV15	TRBJ1-5	NA	TGTGCCACCAGCGGCGTACAGGACAATCAGCCCCAGCATTTT	CATSGVQDNQPQHF
TRBD1	TRBV2	TRBJ2-5	NA	TGTGCCAGCAGTGGTGGACAGGGACGAGAGACCCAGTACTTC	CASSGGQGRETQYF
TRBD1	TRBV10-3	TRBJ1-5	many	TGTGCCATCAGTGAGACAGGGGACTCTGCGCCCCAGCATTTT	CAISETGDSAPQHF
TRBD1	TRBV7-2	TRBJ2-7	NA	TGTGCCAGCAGCCCCGCGGCGCCGGGACAGACCCTCGGTGGGCAGTACTTC	CASSPAAPGQTLGGQYF
TRBD1	TRBV19	TRBJ2-7	NA	TGTGCCAGTAGTGAGGGACAGCTTACGGAGCAGTACTTC	CASSEGQLTEQYF
NA	TRBV7-9	TRBJ1-4	NA	TGTGCCAGCAGCCGTAGAGGACAGAGTAATGAAAAACTGTTTTTT	CASSRRGQSNEKLFF
NA	TRBV5-1	TRBJ2-3	NA	TGCGCCAGCAGCTTTGGGGCCGAGAGGTATTTT	CASSFGAERYF
TRBD1	TRBV24-1	TRBJ2-3	NA	TGTGCCACCGCGGGACAGGGCCGCACAGATACGCAGTATTTT	CATAGQGRTDTQYF
TRBD1	TRBV7-9	TRBJ2-7	NA	TGTGCCAGCAGCTTGGGGCAGGGGGAGTACGAGCAGTACTTC	CASSLGQGEYEQYF
TRBD1	TRBV18	TRBJ1-3	NA	TGTGCCAGCTCAGCCTTTAAGGGGGCGCGAAACACCATATATTTT	CASSAFKGARNTIYF
NA	TRBV2	TRBJ1-1	NA	TGTGCCAGCAGTGAATGGCGGAAGAACACTGAAGCTTTCTTT	CASSEWRKNTEAFF
NA	TRBV28	TRBJ1-6	NA	TGTGCCAGCAGCCCAAACAGGCCACCCCTCCACTTT	CASSPNRPPLHF
NA	TRBV27	TRBJ2-7	NA	TGTGCCAGCAACCCAGCTCCGGGATTTTCCGAGCAGTACTTC	CASNPAPGFSEQYF
TRBD1	TRBV7-9	TRBJ2-7	once	TGTGCCAGCAGCAATACAGGGGCCTACGAGCAGTACTTC	CASSNTGAYEQYF
NA	TRBV11-2	TRBJ2-1	NA	TGTGCCAGCAGCTTAGTATGGACTGGATTATACAATGAGCAGTTCTTC	CASSLVWTGLYNEQFF
TRBD1	TRBV6-5	TRBJ2-1	once	TGTGCCAGCAGTTACGGGACAGGGTATTACAATGAGCAGTTCTTC	CASSYGTGYYNEQFF
TRBD1	TRBV19	TRBJ1-2	NA	TGTGCCAGTAGTATTGTGGGACAGGGGGTAAGGTATGGCTACACCTTC	CASSIVGQGVRYGYTF
NA	TRBV27	TRBJ1-2	NA	TGTGCCAGCAGTCCCCTTTTAGAGATTCGAGGGCGTGCGGGCTACACCTTC	CASSPLLEIRGRAGYTF
TRBD2	TRBV4-2	TRBJ2-3	NA	TGTGCCAGCAGCCAAGGCGGGGGTACAGATACGCAGTATTTT	CASSQGGGTDTQYF
TRBD2	TRBV7-2	TRBJ2-1	NA	TGTGCCAGCAGGGTTAGCGGGGGAGGGTACAATGAGCAGTTCTTC	CASRVSGGGYNEQFF
NA	TRBV9	TRBJ2-3	NA	TGTGCCAGCAGCGTAGAAACAGGGTGGACAGATACGCAGTATTTT	CASSVETGWTDTQYF
TRBD1	TRBV2	TRBJ2-7	NA	TGTGCCAGACAGGACAGGCTAACCTACGAGCAGTACTTC	CARQDRLTYEQYF